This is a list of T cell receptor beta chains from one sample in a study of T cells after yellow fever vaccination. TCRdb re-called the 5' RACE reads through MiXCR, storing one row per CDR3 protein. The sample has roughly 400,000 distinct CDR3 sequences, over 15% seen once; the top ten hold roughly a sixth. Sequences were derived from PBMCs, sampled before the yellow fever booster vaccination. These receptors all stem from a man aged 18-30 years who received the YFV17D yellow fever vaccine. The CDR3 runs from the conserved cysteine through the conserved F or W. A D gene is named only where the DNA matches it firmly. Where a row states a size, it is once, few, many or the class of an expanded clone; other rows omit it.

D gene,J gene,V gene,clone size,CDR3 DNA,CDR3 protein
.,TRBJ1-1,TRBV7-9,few,TGTGCCAGCAGCTTCGCCCCGGGCGAGGGTAGCACTGAAGCTTTCTTT,CASSFAPGEGSTEAFF
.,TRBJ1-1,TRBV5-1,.,TGCGCCAGGGACCTGAAGAACACTGAAGCTTTCTTT,CARDLKNTEAFF
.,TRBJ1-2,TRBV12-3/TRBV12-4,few,TGTGCCAGCAGTTCTCTCCAGGGGCTCTATGGCTACACCTTC,CASSSLQGLYGYTF
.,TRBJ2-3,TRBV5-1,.,TGCGCCAGCAGCTTTTCCACTAGCACAGATACGCAGTATTTT,CASSFSTSTDTQYF
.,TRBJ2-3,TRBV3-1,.,TGTGCCAGCAGCCAAGTGGGTGCAGATACGCAGTATTTT,CASSQVGADTQYF
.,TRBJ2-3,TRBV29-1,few,TGCAGCGTTGAAGGGAGTACGGGGCCCACAGATACGCAGTATTTT,CSVEGSTGPTDTQYF
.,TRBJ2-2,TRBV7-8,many,TGTGCCAGCAGCTTTGGGGCCCGAGACACCGGGGAGCTGTTTTTT,CASSFGARDTGELFF
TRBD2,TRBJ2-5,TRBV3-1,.,TGTGGGGGGGGAGGAGAGACCCAGTACTTC,CGGGGETQYF
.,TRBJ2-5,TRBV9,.,TGTGCCAGCAGCGTAGGCGGGCGCGAACAAGAGACCCAGTACTTC,CASSVGGREQETQYF
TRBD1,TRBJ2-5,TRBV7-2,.,TGTGCCAGCAGCTTATTACAGGGGGACCAAGAGACCCAGTACTTC,CASSLLQGDQETQYF
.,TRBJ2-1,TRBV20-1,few,TGCAGTGCTAGATTGGAGGGGGGCCCCGAGTTCTTC,CSARLEGGPEFF
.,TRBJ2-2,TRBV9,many,TGTGCCAGCAGCGTCCGGGGGGACACGAACACCGGGGAGCTGTTTTTT,CASSVRGDTNTGELFF
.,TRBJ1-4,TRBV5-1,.,TGCGCCAGCAGCCGGCAAGGAAAGGAAAAACTGTTTTTT,CASSRQGKEKLFF
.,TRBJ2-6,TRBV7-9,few,TGTGCCAGCAGCTCGAGGTCGCGGGAATCTGGGGCCAACGTCCTGACTTTC,CASSSRSRESGANVLTF
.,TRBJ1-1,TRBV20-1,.,TGCAGTGCTTCGACAGACCCGAACACTGAAGCTTTCTTT,CSASTDPNTEAFF
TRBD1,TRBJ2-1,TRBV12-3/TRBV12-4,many,TGTGCCAGCAGGGCAACCGGGACAGGGCTTAACAATGAGCAGTTCTTC,CASRATGTGLNNEQFF
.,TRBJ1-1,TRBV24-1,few,TGTGCCACCAGTGATCCCGGGACGGAAGCTTTCTTT,CATSDPGTEAFF
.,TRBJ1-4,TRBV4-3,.,TGCGCCAGCAGCCAAGAGGATAGGGTGCGGAAACTGTTTTTT,CASSQEDRVRKLFF
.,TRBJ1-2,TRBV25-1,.,TGTGCCAGCAGTGACCCCCCAGGCAGAACTAACTATGGCTACACCTTC,CASSDPPGRTNYGYTF
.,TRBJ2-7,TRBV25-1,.,TGTGCCAGCAGAGGTTGGGGTACATCCAGGCAGTACTTC,CASRGWGTSRQYF
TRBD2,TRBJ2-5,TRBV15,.,TGTGCCACCAGCAGAGGAATAGCGGGGGGCGGCGAGACCCAGTACTTC,CATSRGIAGGGETQYF
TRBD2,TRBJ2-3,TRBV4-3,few,TGCGCCAGCAGCCAAGGAGGGCTAGCGGGGGTAGGAGATACGCAGTATTTT,CASSQGGLAGVGDTQYF
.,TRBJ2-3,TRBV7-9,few,TGTGCCAGCAGCCCTCCGTCCGACCTGAGAGGGATGGCAGATACGCAGTATTTT,CASSPPSDLRGMADTQYF
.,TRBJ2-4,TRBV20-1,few,TGCAGCGTGGGTCGTGGGGTGGCCAAAAACATTCAGTACTTC,CSVGRGVAKNIQYF
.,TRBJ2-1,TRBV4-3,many,TGCGCCAGCAGCCATTACAGGGGGGGAAGTGAGCAGTTCTTC,CASSHYRGGSEQFF
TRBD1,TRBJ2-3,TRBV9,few,TGTGCCAGCAGCGTAGGGGACAGGGGCACAGATACGCAGTATTTT,CASSVGDRGTDTQYF
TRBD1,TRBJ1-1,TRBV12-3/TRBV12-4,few,TGTGCCAGCAGTCGACAGGGGGTGAACACTGAAGCTTTCTTT,CASSRQGVNTEAFF
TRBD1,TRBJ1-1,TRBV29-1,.,TGCAGCGTTGTAGTGGACAGGGGACGTACTGAAGCTTTCTTT,CSVVVDRGRTEAFF
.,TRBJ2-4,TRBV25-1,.,TGTGCCAGCAGTGTCAGGGGCCTGGGAATTCAGTACTTC,CASSVRGLGIQYF
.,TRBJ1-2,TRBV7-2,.,TGTGCCAGCAGCTTATTCCCGAAAGAGAGTCCTAACTATGGCTACACCTTC,CASSLFPKESPNYGYTF
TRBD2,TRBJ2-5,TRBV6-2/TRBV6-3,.,TGTGCCATCAACGAGCGGGGGACACAAGAGACCCAGTACTTC,CAINERGTQETQYF
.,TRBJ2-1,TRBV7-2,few,TGTGCCAGCAGCCCCAATCGGCGGAATGAGCAGTTCTTC,CASSPNRRNEQFF
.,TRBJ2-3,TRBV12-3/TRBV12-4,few,TGTGCCAGCAGACTAGGCGGGGCTGCACCCGCCCGGGCAGATACGCAGTATTTT,CASRLGGAAPARADTQYF
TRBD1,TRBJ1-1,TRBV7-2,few,TGTGCCAGCAGCTTCACGACAGGGCTGGGCACTGAAGCTTTCTTT,CASSFTTGLGTEAFF
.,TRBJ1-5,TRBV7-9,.,TGTGCCAGCAGCTTACAGGCATCCGTGGTGGATCAGCCCCAGCATTTT,CASSLQASVVDQPQHF
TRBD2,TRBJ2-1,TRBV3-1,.,TGTGCCAGCAGCCGTAGCGGGGGGATCTGGGATGAGCAGTTCTTC,CASSRSGGIWDEQFF
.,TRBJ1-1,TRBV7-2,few,TGTGCCAGCAGCTTAGTATCGCAGCTGAACACTGAAGCTTTCTTT,CASSLVSQLNTEAFF
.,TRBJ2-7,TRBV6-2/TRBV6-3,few,TGTGCCAGCAGTCCAACCCCCGGGGGCCTCTACGAGCAGTACTTC,CASSPTPGGLYEQYF
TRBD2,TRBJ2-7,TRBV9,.,TGTGCCAGCTCCCGCTCCGGGACTATCTACGAGCAGTACTTC,CASSRSGTIYEQYF
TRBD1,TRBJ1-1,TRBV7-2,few,TGTGCCAGCAGCGCGCACAGGGGTGGAAACACTGAAGCTTTCTTT,CASSAHRGGNTEAFF
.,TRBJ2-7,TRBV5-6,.,TGTGCCAGCAGCTTTGGTCACAGCTACGAGCAGTACTTC,CASSFGHSYEQYF
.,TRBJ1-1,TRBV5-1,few,TGCGCCAGCAGCTTGGGGGCAGAGAACACTGAAGCTTTCTTT,CASSLGAENTEAFF
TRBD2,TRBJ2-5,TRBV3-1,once,TGTGCCAGCAGCTTAGTACTCGGGGGGGGCGTACAGACCCAGTACTTC,CASSLVLGGGVQTQYF
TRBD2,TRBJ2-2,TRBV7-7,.,TGTGCCAGCAGCGAAGGACTAGCGGGGGGACACAACACCGGGGAGCTGTTTTTT,CASSEGLAGGHNTGELFF
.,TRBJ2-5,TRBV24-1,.,TGTGCCACCAGTGATTCCCTGACGGGACGGGAGACCCAGTACTTC,CATSDSLTGRETQYF
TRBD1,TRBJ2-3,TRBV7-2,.,TGTGCCAGCAGCCTAATCGGACAGGGCCTCACAGATACGCAGTATTTT,CASSLIGQGLTDTQYF
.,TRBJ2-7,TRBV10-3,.,TGTGCCATCAGTTTGACGGGACGAACTTACGAGCAGTACTTC,CAISLTGRTYEQYF
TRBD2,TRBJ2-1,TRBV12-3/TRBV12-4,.,TGTGCCAGCAGTTTAGCGCTTACTAGCGGGGCGGGGAATGAGCAGTTCTTC,CASSLALTSGAGNEQFF
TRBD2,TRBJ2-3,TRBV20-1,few,TGCAGTGCTAGGGGACTAGCGGGGAGAGATACGCAGTATTTT,CSARGLAGRDTQYF
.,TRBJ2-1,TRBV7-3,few,TGTGCCAGCAGCTTCCGCGGGGTTGAGGGGAGTGAGCAGTTCTTC,CASSFRGVEGSEQFF
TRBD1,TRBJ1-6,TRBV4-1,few,TGCGCCAGCGGGGGGACAGGGGCTAATTCACCCCTCCACTTT,CASGGTGANSPLHF